Below, one T cell receptor beta chain is given with its context. Sequenced by immunoSEQ multiplex PCR; TCRdb stores in-frame clones only, minus some. There are about 93,000 clones in the sample; approximately 90% occur only once, and about 0.91% lies in the top ten. The CDR3 totals 21 residues. Germline V gene data show CDR1 as MGHRA and CDR2 as YSYEKL. The ends lost 2 bases at V and 0 bases at J; junction bases unmatched: 16. This entry belongs to a study of T cell changes during pregnancy in multiple sclerosis. The sample was peripheral blood, taken before pregnancy. This receptor was taken from a female donor with multiple sclerosis, enrolled in a pregnancy study. V gene TRBV4-1 combines with J gene TRBJ2-6, with 7 positions matching TRBD2. The CDR3 reads CASSQKTWGGWANSGANVLTF. The CDR3 DNA follows: TGCGCCAGCAGCCAAAAAACATGGGGAGGGTGGGCCAACTCTGGGGCCAACGTCCTGACTTTC.